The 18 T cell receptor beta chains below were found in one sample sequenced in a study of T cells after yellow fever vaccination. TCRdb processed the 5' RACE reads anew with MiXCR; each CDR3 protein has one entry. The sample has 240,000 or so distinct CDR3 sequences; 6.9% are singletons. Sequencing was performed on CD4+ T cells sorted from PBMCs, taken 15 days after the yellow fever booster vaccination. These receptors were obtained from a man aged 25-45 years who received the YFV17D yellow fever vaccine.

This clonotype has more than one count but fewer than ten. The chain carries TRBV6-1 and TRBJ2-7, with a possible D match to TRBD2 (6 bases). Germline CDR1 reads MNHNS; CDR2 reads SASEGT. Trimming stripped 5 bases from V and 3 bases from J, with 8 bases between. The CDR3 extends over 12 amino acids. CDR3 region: CASSIAVYEQYF. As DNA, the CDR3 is TGTGCCAGCAGTATAGCGGTCTACGAGCAGTACTTC.

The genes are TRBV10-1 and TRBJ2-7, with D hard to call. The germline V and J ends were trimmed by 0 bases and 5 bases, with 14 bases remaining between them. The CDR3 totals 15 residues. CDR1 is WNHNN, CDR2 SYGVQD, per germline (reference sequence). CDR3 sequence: CASSESSGFSHEQYF. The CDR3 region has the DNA TGCGCCAGCAGTGAGTCGTCGGGTTTTAGCCACGAGCAGTACTTC.

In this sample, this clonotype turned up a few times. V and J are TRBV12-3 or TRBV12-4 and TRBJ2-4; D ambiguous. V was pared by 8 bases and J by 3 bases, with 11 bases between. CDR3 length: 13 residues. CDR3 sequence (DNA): TGTGCCAGCTGTGCCGAGGTCAAAAACATTCAGTACTTC. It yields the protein CASCAEVKNIQYF.

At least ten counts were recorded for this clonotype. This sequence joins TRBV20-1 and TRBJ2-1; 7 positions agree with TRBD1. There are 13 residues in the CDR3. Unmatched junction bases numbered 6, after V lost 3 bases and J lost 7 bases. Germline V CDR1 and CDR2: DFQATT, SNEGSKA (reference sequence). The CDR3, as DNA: TGCAGTGCTAGGGGGCAGGGGGATAATGAGCAGTTCTTC. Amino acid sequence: CSARGQGDNEQFF.

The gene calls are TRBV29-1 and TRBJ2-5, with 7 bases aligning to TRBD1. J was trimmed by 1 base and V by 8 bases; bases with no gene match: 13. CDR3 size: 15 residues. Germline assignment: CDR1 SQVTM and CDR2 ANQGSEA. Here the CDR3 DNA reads TGCAGCACCACTAAGCCGACAGGGACCCAAGAGACCCAGTACTTC. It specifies CSTTKPTGTQETQYF.

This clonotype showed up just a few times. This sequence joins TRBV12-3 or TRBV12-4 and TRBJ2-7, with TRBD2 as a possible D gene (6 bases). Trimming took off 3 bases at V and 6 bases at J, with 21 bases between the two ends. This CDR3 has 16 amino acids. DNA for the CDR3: TGTGCCAGCAGTTTTGTGAATAGCGGTGGAGGGGTCGAGCAGTACTTC. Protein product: CASSFVNSGGGVEQYF.

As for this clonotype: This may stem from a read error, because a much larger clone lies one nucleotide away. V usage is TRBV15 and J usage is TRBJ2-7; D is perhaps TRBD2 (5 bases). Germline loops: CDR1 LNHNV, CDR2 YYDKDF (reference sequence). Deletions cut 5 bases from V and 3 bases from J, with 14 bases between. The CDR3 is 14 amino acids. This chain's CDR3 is CATSRTVGVYEQYF. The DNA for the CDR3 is TGTGCCACCAGCCGCACGGTGGGAGTCTACGAGCAGTACTTC.

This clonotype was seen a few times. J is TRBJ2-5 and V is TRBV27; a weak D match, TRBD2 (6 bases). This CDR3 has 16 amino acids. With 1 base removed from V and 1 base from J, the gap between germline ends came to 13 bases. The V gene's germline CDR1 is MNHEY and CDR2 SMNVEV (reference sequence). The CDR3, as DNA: TGTGCCAGCAGTTTATGGGGGGATTTTCGCCAAGAGACCCAGTACTTC. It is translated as CASSLWGDFRQETQYF.

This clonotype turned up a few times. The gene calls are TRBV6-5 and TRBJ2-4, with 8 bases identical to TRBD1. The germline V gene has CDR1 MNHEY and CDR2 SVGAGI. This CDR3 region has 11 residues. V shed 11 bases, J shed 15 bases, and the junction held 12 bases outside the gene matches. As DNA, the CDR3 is TGTGCCGTCCGGGACAGGACGACCTTGTACTTC. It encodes CAVRDRTTLYF.

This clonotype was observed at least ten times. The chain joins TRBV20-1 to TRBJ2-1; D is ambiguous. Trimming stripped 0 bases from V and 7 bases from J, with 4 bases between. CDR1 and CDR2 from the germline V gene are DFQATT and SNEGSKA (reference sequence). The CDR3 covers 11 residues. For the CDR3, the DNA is TGCAGTGCTAGAGATCCAAATGAGCAGTTCTTC. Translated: CSARDPNEQFF.

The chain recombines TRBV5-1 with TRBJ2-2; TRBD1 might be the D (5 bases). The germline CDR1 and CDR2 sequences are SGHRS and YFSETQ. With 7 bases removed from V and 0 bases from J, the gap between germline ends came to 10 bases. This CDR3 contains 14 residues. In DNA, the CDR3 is TGCGCCAGCTGGCGACAGACGAACACCGGGGAGCTGTTTTTT. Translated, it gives CASWRQTNTGELFF.

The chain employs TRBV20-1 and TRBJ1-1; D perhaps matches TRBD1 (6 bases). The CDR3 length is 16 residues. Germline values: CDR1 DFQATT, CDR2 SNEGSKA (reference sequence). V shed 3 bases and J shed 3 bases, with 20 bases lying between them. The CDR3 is CSASGGQLGAYTEAFF. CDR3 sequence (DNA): TGCAGTGCTAGTGGGGGTCAACTGGGGGCGTACACTGAAGCTTTCTTT.

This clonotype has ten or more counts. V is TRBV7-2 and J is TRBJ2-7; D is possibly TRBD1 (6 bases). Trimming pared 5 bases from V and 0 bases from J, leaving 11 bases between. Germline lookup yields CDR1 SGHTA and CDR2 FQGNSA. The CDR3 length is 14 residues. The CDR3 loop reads CASSRDRFSYEQYF. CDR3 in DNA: TGTGCCAGCAGCCGAGACAGGTTCTCCTACGAGCAGTACTTC. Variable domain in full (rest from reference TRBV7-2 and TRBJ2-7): GAGVSQSPSNKVTEKGKDVELRCDPISGHTALYWYRQSLGQGLEFLIYFQGNSAPDKSGLPSDRFSAERTGGSVSTLTIQRTQQEDSAVYLCASSRDRFSYEQYFGPGTRLTVT.

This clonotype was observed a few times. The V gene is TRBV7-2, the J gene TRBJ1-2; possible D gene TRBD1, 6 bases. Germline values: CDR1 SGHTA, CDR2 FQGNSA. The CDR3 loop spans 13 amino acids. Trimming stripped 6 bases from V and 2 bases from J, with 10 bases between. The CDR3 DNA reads TGTGCCAGCAGACGGACAGTCAACTATGGCTACACCTTC. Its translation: CASRRTVNYGYTF.

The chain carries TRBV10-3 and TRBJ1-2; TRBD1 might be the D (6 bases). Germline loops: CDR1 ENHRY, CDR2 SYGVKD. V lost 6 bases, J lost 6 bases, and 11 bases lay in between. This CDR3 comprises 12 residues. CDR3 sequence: CAIRGGGNGYTF. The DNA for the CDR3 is TGTGCCATCAGAGGGGGAGGAAATGGCTACACCTTC.

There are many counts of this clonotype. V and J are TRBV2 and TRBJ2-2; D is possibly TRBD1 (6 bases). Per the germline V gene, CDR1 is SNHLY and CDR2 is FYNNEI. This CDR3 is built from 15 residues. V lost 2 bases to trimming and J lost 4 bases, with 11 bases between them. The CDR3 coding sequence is TGTGCCAGCAGTGAAACAGGGCACTCCACCGGGGAGCTGTTTTTT. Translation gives CASSETGHSTGELFF.

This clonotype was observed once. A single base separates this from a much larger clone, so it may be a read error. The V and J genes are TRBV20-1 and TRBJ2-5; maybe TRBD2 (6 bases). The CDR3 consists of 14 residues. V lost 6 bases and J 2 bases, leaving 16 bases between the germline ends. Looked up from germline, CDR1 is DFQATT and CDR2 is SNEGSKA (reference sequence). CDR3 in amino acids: CSARIGRAQETQYF. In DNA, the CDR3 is TGCAGTGCCCGGATCGGGAGAGCTCAAGAGACCCAGTACTTC.

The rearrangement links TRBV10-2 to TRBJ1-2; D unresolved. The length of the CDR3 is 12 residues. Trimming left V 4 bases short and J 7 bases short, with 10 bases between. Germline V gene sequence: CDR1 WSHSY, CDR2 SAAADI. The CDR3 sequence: CASSGAEGGYTF. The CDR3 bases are TGCGCCAGCAGTGGTGCTGAGGGTGGCTACACCTTC.